The clone carrying this TCR beta chain occurred once. The sample belongs to a study of cytotoxic CD8 clonotypes in ibrutinib-treated CLL. CDR1 and CDR2 from the germline V gene are GTSNPN and SVGIG (reference sequence). The V end lost 6 bases, the J end lost 4 bases, and 12 bases lay between the germline ends. The CDR3 covers 13 residues. TCRdb keeps only in-frame clones here, not all; method: immunoSEQ multiplex PCR. The data contain 200,000 to 250,000 clones, more than 65% of them seen just once; the ten biggest clones take up approximately 5.9%. This specimen was PBMCs, taken after 12 months of ibrutinib treatment. The V gene is TRBV30, the J gene TRBJ2-2, with a tentative D call TRBD1 (6 bases). The TCR originated in a human donor with chronic lymphocytic leukemia. The CDR3 is CACRDTVTGELFF. The CDR3 DNA follows: TGTGCCTGCCGGGACACAGTCACCGGGGAGCTGTTTTTT.